The 30 T cell receptor beta chains below all came from one sample that was sequenced in a study of cytomegalovirus exposure and HLA in healthy donors. The PCR contained 60 Vbeta and 13 Jbeta primers. TCRdb's table, derived via immunoSEQ multiplex PCR, lists solely in-frame clones and lacks some. The profile shows over 50,000 clones, about 90% of them singletons. Material: PBMCs. The receptors were sampled from a man aged 30 to 39 in good health and CMV-seropositive.

The CDR3 here is CASSQVAGLNTEAFF. The DNA of the CDR3 is TGTGCCAGCAGCCAAGTCGCAGGGCTCAACACTGAAGCTTTCTTT. The V gene is TRBV4-2, the J gene TRBJ1-1; D is possibly TRBD1 (5 bases). The CDR3 consists of 15 residues. The germline V gene encodes CDR1 LGHNA and CDR2 YNFKEQ. Deletions cut 1 base from V and 2 bases from J, with 11 bases between.

The rearrangement uses TRBV7-2 and TRBJ1-1; D gene ambiguous. From germline, CDR1 is SGHTA and CDR2 FQGNSA. Trimming left V 2 bases short and J 7 bases short, with 11 bases between. The CDR3 runs 13 residues. CDR3 bases: TGTACCAGCAGCTTATATGGCAGCGGTGAAGCTTTCTTT. This encodes CTSSLYGSGEAFF.

V gene TRBV5-6 combines with J gene TRBJ1-4; 12 bases map to TRBD1. The length of the CDR3 is 18 residues. Germline CDR1 reads SGHDT; CDR2 reads YYEEEE. Germline trimming cut 3 bases from V and 4 bases from J; bases unmatched to any gene: 10. Written as DNA, the CDR3 is TGTGCCAGCAGCTCCCGGGACAGGGGGCGCGGGGTTAATGAAAAACTGTTTTTT. This translates into CASSSRDRGRGVNEKLFF.

This clone appeared a single time. The chain carries TRBV19 and TRBJ2-2; D is uncertain. The germline V and J ends were trimmed by 3 bases and 1 base, with 6 bases remaining between them. CDR3 length equals 14 residues. Germline V gene data show CDR1 as LNHDA and CDR2 as SQIVND (reference sequence). The CDR3 is CASSILWNTGELFF. The CDR3 coding sequence is TGTGCCAGTAGTATTCTATGGAACACCGGGGAGCTGTTTTTT.

The chain combines TRBV6-1 with TRBJ2-2; 10 bases agree with TRBD2. Germline CDR1 is MNHNS and CDR2 is SASEGT. Unmatched junction bases numbered 4, after V lost 4 bases and J lost 2 bases. The CDR3 spans 16 residues. The CDR3 DNA reads as TGTGCCAGCAGTGTTACTAGCGGGGCTAACACCGGGGAGCTGTTTTTT. It yields the protein CASSVTSGANTGELFF.

V usage is TRBV18 and J usage is TRBJ2-3; 14 nucleotides agree with TRBD2. Germline trimming cut 6 bases from V and 7 bases from J; bases unmatched to any gene: 15. Germline V gene data show CDR1 as KGHSH and CDR2 as LQKENI. This CDR3 comprises 18 residues. The CDR3 DNA sequence: TGTGCCAGCTCTCGGGGGACTAGCGGGAGCCATCGTGATAATACGCAGTATTTT. It is translated as CASSRGTSGSHRDNTQYF.

The chain carries TRBV25-1 and TRBJ2-2; 7 nucleotides match TRBD1. V lost 3 bases and J lost 4; bases outside the gene matches: 11. The CDR3 consists of 17 residues. Per the germline V gene, CDR1 is MGHDK and CDR2 is SYGVNS. This chain's CDR3 is CASSDPQGVGGTGELFF. The CDR3 nucleotides are TGTGCCAGCAGTGACCCCCAGGGGGTGGGTGGCACCGGGGAGCTGTTTTTT.

In DNA, the CDR3 is TGCAGCGGGGGACAGGCCACAGATACGCAGTATTTT. Encoded protein: CSGGQATDTQYF. V gene TRBV29-1 combines with J gene TRBJ2-3; 8 bases are shared with TRBD1. The CDR3 runs to 12 residues. Trimming took 7 bases from V and 2 from J; bases not matched to a gene: 2. CDR1 and CDR2 from the germline V gene are SQVTM and ANQGSEA.

This clone has more than one count but fewer than ten. The chain uses TRBV29-1 and TRBJ1-1; D uncertain. CDR3 size: 14 residues. Germline CDR1 reads SQVTM; CDR2 reads ANQGSEA. V was pared by 4 bases and J by 1 base, with 13 bases between. The DNA for the CDR3 is TGCAGCGTTGCTAGGCTTCGCGGGAACACTGAAGCTTTCTTT. As protein: CSVARLRGNTEAFF.

The chain joins TRBV5-6 to TRBJ1-3; 7 positions match TRBD1. Germline CDR1 reads SGHDT; CDR2 reads YYEEEE. CDR3 length: 19 amino acids. The J segment lost 2 bases and the V segment lost 2 bases, leaving 16 bases of the junction unmatched. The CDR3 DNA reads as TGTGCCAGCAGCTTTGGTGGCAGGGGGAACCTCGGGGCTGGAAACACCATATATTTT. Translated, it gives CASSFGGRGNLGAGNTIYF.

The V and J genes are TRBV6-1 and TRBJ2-7, with TRBD1 identical over 8 bases. Trimming took 2 bases from V and 5 from J; bases not matched to a gene: 11. Per the germline V gene, CDR1 is MNHNS and CDR2 is SASEGT. The CDR3 contains 16 residues. The CDR3 nucleotides read TGTGCCAGCAGTGAATCATTTGGGACAGGTTTACACGAGCAGTACTTC. It encodes CASSESFGTGLHEQYF.

The chain has TRBV6-5 and TRBJ2-5, with TRBD2 identical over 8 bases. Germline loops: CDR1 MNHEY, CDR2 SVGAGI. This CDR3 has 15 residues. Trimming cost V 3 bases and J 5 bases; bases outside gene matches: 8. The DNA of the CDR3 is TGTGCCAGCAGTTATAACGGGGGGGCCGGGGAGACCCAGTACTTC. Amino acids: CASSYNGGAGETQYF.

The V gene is TRBV7-2, the J gene TRBJ1-1; 7 positions match TRBD1. Per germline, CDR1 SGHTA and CDR2 FQGNSA. The CDR3 length is 13 residues. V gave up 3 bases and J gave up 7 bases; unmatched junction bases: 5. This CDR3 reads CASSLTGYGEAFF. The CDR3 DNA is TGTGCCAGCAGCTTGACAGGGTATGGTGAAGCTTTCTTT.

The V call is TRBV19, the J call TRBJ1-5, with a possible D match to TRBD1 (5 bases). CDR1 LNHDA and CDR2 SQIVND come from the germline V gene (reference sequence). The V and J ends lost 4 bases and 1 base respectively, with 11 bases between them. This CDR3 is built from 15 residues. In nucleotides, the CDR3 is TGTGCCAGTAGTACCACAGGTAGGAGCAATCAGCCCCAGCATTTT. It is translated as CASSTTGRSNQPQHF.

The rearrangement joins TRBV19 to TRBJ2-5, with 7 bases aligning to TRBD1. Trimming took 8 bases from V and 1 from J; bases not matched to a gene: 4. CDR1 and CDR2 from the germline V gene are LNHDA and SQIVND (reference sequence). The CDR3 extends over 13 amino acids. The CDR3 is CASGRDSQETQYF. CDR3 nucleotides: TGTGCCAGTGGTCGGGACAGCCAAGAGACCCAGTACTTC. The full variable domain, in which reference TRBV19 and TRBJ2-5 provide the parts outside the CDR3, is DGGITQSPKYLFRKEGQNVTLSCEQNLNHDAMYWYRQDPGQGLRLIYYSQIVNDFQKGDIAEGYSVSREKKESFPLTVTSAQKNPTAFYLCASGRDSQETQYFGPGTRLLVL.

This clone has a single count. Within the sample, other DNA sequences also encode this same CDR3. V is TRBV4-1 and J is TRBJ2-1; TRBD1 might be the D (5 bases). The V and J ends lost 6 bases and 2 bases respectively, with 17 bases between them. The germline V gene encodes CDR1 MGHRA and CDR2 YSYEKL. The CDR3 totals 16 residues. The CDR3, as DNA: TGCGCCAGCAGTCCCACCTTGGCGGACACCTACAATGAGCAGTTCTTC. This sequence encodes CASSPTLADTYNEQFF.

In its sample, this clone was seen once. The rearrangement joins TRBV2 to TRBJ1-2, with a weak D call TRBD1 (6 bases). Trimming removed 7 bases from V and 6 bases from J, with 21 bases in between. Germline values: CDR1 SNHLY, CDR2 FYNNEI. The length of the CDR3 is 15 residues. CDR3 in amino acids: CASTTQGVVKNGYTF. DNA for the CDR3: TGTGCCAGCACTACACAGGGAGTGGTGAAGAATGGCTACACCTTC.

J is TRBJ1-5 and V is TRBV28; TRBD1 matches 7 bases. V lost 8 bases to trimming and J lost 0 bases; unmatched junction nucleotides: 19. This CDR3 spans 19 amino acids. CDR1 and CDR2 from the germline V gene are MDHEN and SYDVKM. The CDR3 DNA reads as TGTGCCAGCCGAAAACCCAACGACCGGGACAGTCTTAGCAATCAGCCCCAGCATTTT. Amino acids: CASRKPNDRDSLSNQPQHF.

V gene TRBV18 combines with J gene TRBJ2-4; tentative D call: TRBD1 (5 bases). Per the germline V gene, CDR1 is KGHSH and CDR2 is LQKENI. The CDR3 has 14 residues. Trimming stripped 5 bases from V and 7 bases from J, with 15 bases between. CDR3 sequence (DNA): TGTGCCAGCTCAACGACAGAACTGAGGAACATTCAGTACTTC. It codes for CASSTTELRNIQYF.

V usage is TRBV5-1 and J usage is TRBJ2-7, with TRBD1 matching 9 bases. Trimming took 0 bases from V and 3 from J; bases not matched to a gene: 4. This CDR3 has 15 amino acids. Looked up from germline, CDR1 is SGHRS and CDR2 is YFSETQ. The CDR3 DNA reads TGCGCCAGCAGCTTGGCCGGGACAGGGTACTACGAGCAGTACTTC. This encodes CASSLAGTGYYEQYF. Full variable domain (outside the CDR3, taken from reference TRBV5-1 and TRBJ2-7): KAGVTQTPRYLIKTRGQQVTLSCSPISGHRSVSWYQQTPGQGLQFLFEYFSETQRNKGNFPGRFSGRQFSNSRSEMNVSTLELGDSALYLCASSLAGTGYYEQYFGPGTRLTVT.

This clone appeared a few times. This chain joins TRBV29-1 and TRBJ1-1, with 12 positions matching TRBD1. Germline values: CDR1 SQVTM, CDR2 ANQGSEA. This CDR3 has 16 amino acids. With V trimmed by 4 bases and J by 5 bases, 11 bases remained unmatched. The DNA for the CDR3 is TGCAGCGTTGGGGACAGGGGGCGTTTAGTGGGGACTGAAGCTTTCTTT. Translating it yields CSVGDRGRLVGTEAFF.

Of note for this clone: The sample holds other DNA sequences that translate to the same CDR3. The chain is built from TRBV27 and TRBJ1-1; 10 bases line up with TRBD1. The CDR3 is made up of 16 amino acids. The J segment lost 0 bases and the V segment lost 6 bases, leaving 7 bases of the junction unmatched. Germline V gene lookup returns CDR1 MNHEY and CDR2 SMNVEV (reference sequence). The CDR3 coding sequence is TGTGCCAGCAGCCCATGGACAGGGGGGGTGAACACTGAAGCTTTCTTT. Translation: CASSPWTGGVNTEAFF.

The rearrangement joins TRBV4-3 to TRBJ2-1; 10 nucleotides agree with TRBD2. The CDR3 contains 15 residues. V shed 1 base, J shed 4 bases, and the junction held 1 base outside the gene matches. Germline V gene lookup returns CDR1 LGHNA and CDR2 YSLEER. The DNA of the CDR3 is TGCGCCAGCAGCCAAGCTAGCGGGAGTTACAATGAGCAGTTCTTC. Residues: CASSQASGSYNEQFF.

The chain is built from TRBV18 and TRBJ1-3; D possibly corresponds to TRBD1 (5 bases). In germline, CDR1 is KGHSH, CDR2 LQKENI. CDR3 length equals 15 residues. Trimming took off 2 bases at V and 1 base at J, with 9 bases between the two ends. Written as DNA, the CDR3 is TGTGCCAGCTCACCAAACAGACAGTCTGGAAACACCATATATTTT. The encoded protein is CASSPNRQSGNTIYF.

The J gene is TRBJ1-5, the V gene TRBV6-5; D is unclear. Germline CDR1 is MNHEY and CDR2 is SVGAGI. V lost 0 bases and J lost 2, with 8 bases in between. The length of the CDR3 is 15 residues. The DNA for the CDR3 is TGTGCCAGCAGTTACTCGAACCAGGGCAATCAGCCCCAGCATTTT. Translated: CASSYSNQGNQPQHF.

The CDR3 is CASSSLGDRGIYEQYF. The CDR3 DNA follows: TGTGCCAGCAGCTCCCTTGGGGACAGGGGAATTTACGAGCAGTACTTC. The genes are TRBV13 and TRBJ2-7, with 10 bases lining up with TRBD1. This CDR3 region has 16 residues. Trimming took 4 bases from V and 4 from J; bases not matched to a gene: 10. CDR1 and CDR2 (germline): PRHDT, FYEKMQ (reference sequence).

By its share, this clone is medium-sized. This rearrangement joins TRBV11-2 to TRBJ2-7, with TRBD2 matching 8 bases. This CDR3 is built from 13 residues. With V trimmed by 4 bases and J by 3 bases, 2 bases remained unmatched. The V gene's germline CDR1 is SGHAT and CDR2 FQNNGV. In DNA, the CDR3 is TGTGCCAGCAGCTCGGGAGGGGACTACGAGCAGTACTTC. Translating it yields CASSSGGDYEQYF. Complete variable domain (other parts from reference TRBV11-2 and TRBJ2-7): EAGVAQSPRYKIIEKRQSVAFWCNPISGHATLYWYQQILGQGPKLLIQFQNNGVVDDSQLPKDRFSAERLKGVDSTLKIQPAKLEDSAVYLCASSSGGDYEQYFGPGTRLTVT.

The chain couples TRBV7-2 to TRBJ2-1; unclear D gene. Germline V lookup: CDR1 SGHTA, CDR2 FQGNSA. The CDR3 is 12 amino acids. V was cut by 3 bases and J by 4 bases, with 4 bases left in between. The DNA for the CDR3 is TGTGCCAGCAGCTTTTCTTACAATGAGCAGTTCTTC. Amino acid sequence: CASSFSYNEQFF.

The V call is TRBV4-1, the J call TRBJ2-2; D is ambiguous. This CDR3 comprises 17 residues. Germline V gene data show CDR1 as MGHRA and CDR2 as YSYEKL. The V and J ends lost 0 bases and 2 bases respectively, with 13 bases between them. In nucleotides, the CDR3 is TGCGCCAGCAGCCAAGATCGCCAGTTGGCTAACACCGGGGAGCTGTTTTTT. Protein: CASSQDRQLANTGELFF.

This clone was counted a single time. In DNA, the CDR3 is TGTGCCAGCAGGCCCGGGGGGGCTAGCAATCAGCCCCAGCATTTT. Protein: CASRPGGASNQPQHF. The chain carries TRBV28 and TRBJ1-5; TRBD1 is a possible D gene (6 bases). The V and J ends lost 6 bases and 0 bases respectively, with 12 bases between them. Germline lookup yields CDR1 MDHEN and CDR2 SYDVKM. The CDR3 sequence is 15 residues long.